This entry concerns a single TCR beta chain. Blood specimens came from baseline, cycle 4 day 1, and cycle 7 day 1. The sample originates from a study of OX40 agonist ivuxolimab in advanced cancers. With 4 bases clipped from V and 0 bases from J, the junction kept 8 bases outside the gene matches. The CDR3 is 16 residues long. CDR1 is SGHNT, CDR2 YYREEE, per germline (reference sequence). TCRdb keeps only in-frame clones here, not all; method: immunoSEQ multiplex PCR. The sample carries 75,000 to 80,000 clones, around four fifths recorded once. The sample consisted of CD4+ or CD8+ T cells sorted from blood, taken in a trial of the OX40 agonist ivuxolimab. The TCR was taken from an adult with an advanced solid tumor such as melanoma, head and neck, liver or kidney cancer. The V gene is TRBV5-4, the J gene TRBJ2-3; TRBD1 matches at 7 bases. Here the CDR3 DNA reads TGTGCCAGCAGCCCTACGACAGGGTCCAGCACAGATACGCAGTATTTT. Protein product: CASSPTTGSSTDTQYF.